This is a list of T cell receptor beta chains from one sample in a study of cytomegalovirus exposure and HLA in healthy donors. Libraries were prepared by immunoSEQ multiplex PCR; TCRdb keeps only in-frame clonotypes and omits some of them. The repertoire holds about 82,000 clones, 90% to 95% seen once, with roughly 0.62% in the top ten. Sequenced input: PBMCs. The source is a man between 18 and 29 years old in good health and CMV-seronegative. Both conserved end residues are part of each CDR3. D genes are given only for firm matches. Clone size, where shown, is once, few, many, or a class for clones that have expanded.

clone_size: -
v_call: TRBV10-3
j_call: TRBJ2-5
d_call: TRBD2
cdr3_nt: TGTGCCACAGGAGCGCGGGAGGTCGAGACCCAGTACTTC
cdr3_aa: CATGAREVETQYF

clone_size: -
v_call: TRBV27
j_call: TRBJ2-5
d_call: TRBD2
cdr3_nt: TGTGCCAGCACCAGGACTAGCGGGAGGGCGGAGACCCAGTACTTC
cdr3_aa: CASTRTSGRAETQYF

clone_size: -
v_call: TRBV6-6
j_call: TRBJ2-7
d_call: TRBD1
cdr3_nt: TGTGCCAGCAGACACCCGATAACAGGGGGGTCCTACGAGCAGTACTTC
cdr3_aa: CASRHPITGGSYEQYF

clone_size: -
v_call: TRBV4-1
j_call: TRBJ2-2
d_call: -
cdr3_nt: TGCGCCAGCAGCTCGACCCCGGGACTCCAACTTGAGGGGCTGTTTTTT
cdr3_aa: CASSSTPGLQLEGLFF

clone_size: -
v_call: TRBV6-1
j_call: TRBJ2-1
d_call: TRBD2
cdr3_nt: TGTGCCAGCAGCGGCTGGACTAGCGGCTACAATGAGCAGTTCTTC
cdr3_aa: CASSGWTSGYNEQFF

clone_size: -
v_call: TRBV11-2
j_call: TRBJ1-2
d_call: TRBD1
cdr3_nt: TGTGCCAGCAGCTACGACAGGGGGCCCCAGGATGGCTACACCTTC
cdr3_aa: CASSYDRGPQDGYTF

clone_size: -
v_call: TRBV7-2
j_call: TRBJ2-4
d_call: -
cdr3_nt: TGTGCCAGCAGCCGAGGAGGGGCCATTCAGTACTTC
cdr3_aa: CASSRGGAIQYF

clone_size: -
v_call: TRBV27
j_call: TRBJ2-7
d_call: TRBD2
cdr3_nt: TGTGCCAGCAGTTATAGCGGGAGGATAAAAAACGAGCAGTACTTC
cdr3_aa: CASSYSGRIKNEQYF

clone_size: -
v_call: TRBV15
j_call: TRBJ1-5
d_call: -
cdr3_nt: TGTGCCACCAGCAGTCCTTGGGGCCAGCCCCAGCATTTT
cdr3_aa: CATSSPWGQPQHF

clone_size: once
v_call: TRBV7-8
j_call: TRBJ2-7
d_call: TRBD1
cdr3_nt: TGTGCCAGCAGCTCAGACAGGGGCTACGAGCAGTACTTC
cdr3_aa: CASSSDRGYEQYF

clone_size: -
v_call: TRBV13
j_call: TRBJ2-5
d_call: -
cdr3_nt: TGTGCCAGCAGCCGCAGTCAGGGTGGCCAAGAGACCCAGTACTTC
cdr3_aa: CASSRSQGGQETQYF

clone_size: -
v_call: TRBV30
j_call: TRBJ1-2
d_call: TRBD1
cdr3_nt: TGTGCCTGGAGTGGACAGGGGGCGAATTATGGCTACACCTTC
cdr3_aa: CAWSGQGANYGYTF

clone_size: -
v_call: TRBV5-1
j_call: TRBJ2-1
d_call: -
cdr3_nt: TGCGCCAGCAGCTTGTCGGGGAGCTCCTACAATGAGCAGTTCTTC
cdr3_aa: CASSLSGSSYNEQFF

clone_size: -
v_call: TRBV6-5
j_call: TRBJ2-7
d_call: -
cdr3_nt: TGTGCCAGCAGTTACCGAGCGGCAGATTACGAGCAGTACTTC
cdr3_aa: CASSYRAADYEQYF

clone_size: -
v_call: TRBV7-9
j_call: TRBJ1-5
d_call: -
cdr3_nt: TGTGCCAGCAGCTTAGACGGGGTAGGCAATCAGCCCCAGCATTTT
cdr3_aa: CASSLDGVGNQPQHF

clone_size: -
v_call: TRBV10-3
j_call: TRBJ1-2
d_call: -
cdr3_nt: TGTGCCATCAGTGGCAGGGGAAGTGGCTACACCTTC
cdr3_aa: CAISGRGSGYTF

clone_size: -
v_call: TRBV4-1
j_call: TRBJ1-2
d_call: -
cdr3_nt: TGCGCCAGCAGCCAAGATCGTCCCAGGACGCGCGGGCATGGCTACACCTTC
cdr3_aa: CASSQDRPRTRGHGYTF

clone_size: -
v_call: TRBV6-5
j_call: TRBJ1-1
d_call: TRBD1
cdr3_nt: TGTGCCACCCTGGGACAGAAGAACACTGAAGCTTTCTTT
cdr3_aa: CATLGQKNTEAFF

clone_size: -
v_call: TRBV19
j_call: TRBJ1-2
d_call: -
cdr3_nt: TGTGCCAGTAGTAGGGGAGTAGAAGGGGGCTACACCTTC
cdr3_aa: CASSRGVEGGYTF

clone_size: -
v_call: TRBV9
j_call: TRBJ2-1
d_call: -
cdr3_nt: TGTGCCAGCAACGTAAACCCGGGACATTACAATGAGCAGTTCTTC
cdr3_aa: CASNVNPGHYNEQFF

clone_size: -
v_call: TRBV5-1
j_call: TRBJ1-1
d_call: -
cdr3_nt: TGCGCCAGCAGCTTTAATGCAGGGAACACTGAAGCTTTCTTT
cdr3_aa: CASSFNAGNTEAFF

clone_size: -
v_call: TRBV7-9
j_call: TRBJ1-5
d_call: TRBD1
cdr3_nt: TGTGCCAGCAGCCCCGGGACAGGCAATCAGCCCCAGCATTTT
cdr3_aa: CASSPGTGNQPQHF

clone_size: -
v_call: TRBV2
j_call: TRBJ2-7
d_call: -
cdr3_nt: TGTGCCAGCAGGCCCCGGGGGAGGTTGGGGAACGAGCAGTACTTC
cdr3_aa: CASRPRGRLGNEQYF

clone_size: -
v_call: TRBV5-4
j_call: TRBJ1-2
d_call: -
cdr3_nt: TGTGCCAGCAGCTTGGAGACAGGTATAACGTCTGGCTACACCTTC
cdr3_aa: CASSLETGITSGYTF

clone_size: once
v_call: TRBV6-4
j_call: TRBJ2-1
d_call: TRBD2
cdr3_nt: TGTGCCAGCAGTGACTCGCCGGGACTAGCGGGAGACAATGAGCAGTTCTTC
cdr3_aa: CASSDSPGLAGDNEQFF

clone_size: -
v_call: TRBV4-1
j_call: TRBJ2-1
d_call: TRBD2
cdr3_nt: TGCGCCAGCAGCCTTACGGGGGGGACGTACAATGAGCAGTTCTTC
cdr3_aa: CASSLTGGTYNEQFF

clone_size: -
v_call: TRBV27
j_call: TRBJ2-1
d_call: TRBD1
cdr3_nt: TGTGCCAGCAGTCGAGACAGGGCGGTTGAGCAGTTCTTC
cdr3_aa: CASSRDRAVEQFF

clone_size: -
v_call: TRBV11-2
j_call: TRBJ1-5
d_call: -
cdr3_nt: TGTGCCAGCAGCTTAGTACGGGGGAGGAATCAGCCCCAGCATTTT
cdr3_aa: CASSLVRGRNQPQHF

clone_size: -
v_call: TRBV7-9
j_call: TRBJ2-7
d_call: TRBD1
cdr3_nt: TGTGCCAGCAGTCCCCCGGGACAGGGTTTCTACGAGCAGTACTTC
cdr3_aa: CASSPPGQGFYEQYF

clone_size: -
v_call: TRBV5-6
j_call: TRBJ1-2
d_call: -
cdr3_nt: TGTGCCAGCAGCCCCCGATTAGCTAACTATGGCTACACCTTC
cdr3_aa: CASSPRLANYGYTF

clone_size: -
v_call: TRBV7-9
j_call: TRBJ2-7
d_call: -
cdr3_nt: TGTGCCAGCAGCTTTGACAGGCGCCTATCCTACGAGCAGTACTTC
cdr3_aa: CASSFDRRLSYEQYF

clone_size: -
v_call: TRBV4-2
j_call: TRBJ2-1
d_call: TRBD2
cdr3_nt: TGTGCCAGCAGCCAGGGACTAGTGTTATCGGATGAGCAGTTCTTC
cdr3_aa: CASSQGLVLSDEQFF

clone_size: -
v_call: TRBV7-6
j_call: TRBJ2-2
d_call: TRBD1
cdr3_nt: TGTGCCAGCAGCTTAGAGGCAGGGGGCCCCGGGGAGCTGTTTTTT
cdr3_aa: CASSLEAGGPGELFF

clone_size: once
v_call: TRBV29-1
j_call: TRBJ1-2
d_call: -
cdr3_nt: TGCAGCGTAGAGTGGACATCGGGCTATGGCTACACCTTC
cdr3_aa: CSVEWTSGYGYTF

clone_size: -
v_call: TRBV30
j_call: TRBJ2-1
d_call: TRBD2
cdr3_nt: TGTGCCTGGACCCAAAGGGGCGGGACTAGCGGGCAGGAGCAGTTCTTC
cdr3_aa: CAWTQRGGTSGQEQFF

clone_size: -
v_call: TRBV29-1
j_call: TRBJ2-7
d_call: TRBD2
cdr3_nt: TGCAGCGTTCCGTTTAGGCGGGGGGTTTCCTACGAGCAGTACTTC
cdr3_aa: CSVPFRRGVSYEQYF

clone_size: once
v_call: TRBV5-1
j_call: TRBJ2-2
d_call: -
cdr3_nt: TGCGCCAGCAGCTTGGGTACAGGGTACACCGGGGAGCTGTTTTTT
cdr3_aa: CASSLGTGYTGELFF

clone_size: -
v_call: TRBV30
j_call: TRBJ1-6
d_call: TRBD1
cdr3_nt: TGTGCCTGGAGTGACAGGACAGGGAAGGGCTCCTATAATTCACCCCTCCACTTT
cdr3_aa: CAWSDRTGKGSYNSPLHF

clone_size: -
v_call: TRBV28
j_call: TRBJ1-2
d_call: -
cdr3_nt: TGTGCCAGCACCCCGGACAGTAACTATGGCTACACCTTC
cdr3_aa: CASTPDSNYGYTF

clone_size: once
v_call: TRBV7-9
j_call: TRBJ1-1
d_call: TRBD1
cdr3_nt: TGTGCCAGCAGTCCTGGCGGACAGGGGAGGAACACTGAAGCTTTCTTT
cdr3_aa: CASSPGGQGRNTEAFF

clone_size: once
v_call: TRBV7-9
j_call: TRBJ2-1
d_call: TRBD2
cdr3_nt: TGTGCCAGCAGCTCGCGGGGGAGCTCCTACAATGAGCAGTTCTTC
cdr3_aa: CASSSRGSSYNEQFF

clone_size: -
v_call: TRBV25-1
j_call: TRBJ1-5
d_call: -
cdr3_nt: TGTGCCAGCAGTGAGCACAGGGTATCTCAGCCCCAGCATTTT
cdr3_aa: CASSEHRVSQPQHF

clone_size: -
v_call: TRBV4-2
j_call: TRBJ2-6
d_call: -
cdr3_nt: TGTGCCAGCAGCCAAGAGGGCAGGGCTGGGGCCAACGTCCTGACTTTC
cdr3_aa: CASSQEGRAGANVLTF

clone_size: -
v_call: TRBV15
j_call: TRBJ2-2
d_call: TRBD1
cdr3_nt: TGTGCCACCAGCAGAGATAGGGACAGGGGATCCGGGGAGCTGTTTTTT
cdr3_aa: CATSRDRDRGSGELFF

clone_size: -
v_call: TRBV11-3
j_call: TRBJ1-4
d_call: -
cdr3_nt: TGTGCCAGCAGCCGACAGACTGAAAAACTGTTTTTT
cdr3_aa: CASSRQTEKLFF

clone_size: -
v_call: TRBV19
j_call: TRBJ1-1
d_call: TRBD1
cdr3_nt: TGTGCCAGTAGTATTGGGGACAGGGGTACTGAAGCTTTCTTT
cdr3_aa: CASSIGDRGTEAFF

clone_size: -
v_call: TRBV6-6
j_call: TRBJ1-6
d_call: -
cdr3_nt: TGTGCCAGCAGTTCGGACATTTATAATTCACCCCTCCACTTT
cdr3_aa: CASSSDIYNSPLHF

clone_size: -
v_call: TRBV11-2
j_call: TRBJ2-7
d_call: -
cdr3_nt: TGTGCCAGCAGCGAACACGTTGAGCAGTACTTC
cdr3_aa: CASSEHVEQYF

clone_size: -
v_call: TRBV7-3
j_call: TRBJ1-1
d_call: TRBD1
cdr3_nt: TGTGCCAGCAGCTTGACAGGGTACACTGAAGCTTTCTTT
cdr3_aa: CASSLTGYTEAFF

clone_size: -
v_call: TRBV5-6
j_call: TRBJ1-2
d_call: -
cdr3_nt: TGTGCCAGCAGCTTGGGCCAGGGGATGGGGGGCTACACCTTC
cdr3_aa: CASSLGQGMGGYTF

clone_size: -
v_call: TRBV9
j_call: TRBJ2-5
d_call: -
cdr3_nt: TGTGCCAGCAGCGTGCGGGGAGAGACCCAGTACTTC
cdr3_aa: CASSVRGETQYF

clone_size: -
v_call: TRBV5-6
j_call: TRBJ1-1
d_call: TRBD1
cdr3_nt: TGTGCCAGCAGCGCCGGAGACAGGGGCATGGCAGCTTTCTTT
cdr3_aa: CASSAGDRGMAAFF

clone_size: -
v_call: TRBV7-9
j_call: TRBJ1-3
d_call: TRBD1
cdr3_nt: TGTGCCAGCAGCTTAGTCGGGACAGGGTCTGGAAACACCATATATTTT
cdr3_aa: CASSLVGTGSGNTIYF

clone_size: -
v_call: TRBV9
j_call: TRBJ1-4
d_call: TRBD1
cdr3_nt: TGTGCCAGCAGTCCCGAGGGACAGTCGAATGAAAAACTGTTTTTT
cdr3_aa: CASSPEGQSNEKLFF

clone_size: -
v_call: TRBV25-1
j_call: TRBJ2-7
d_call: TRBD1
cdr3_nt: TGTGCCAGCAGTGAATACCCCCGCGGACAGGGTTTCGGACACGAGCAGTACTTC
cdr3_aa: CASSEYPRGQGFGHEQYF